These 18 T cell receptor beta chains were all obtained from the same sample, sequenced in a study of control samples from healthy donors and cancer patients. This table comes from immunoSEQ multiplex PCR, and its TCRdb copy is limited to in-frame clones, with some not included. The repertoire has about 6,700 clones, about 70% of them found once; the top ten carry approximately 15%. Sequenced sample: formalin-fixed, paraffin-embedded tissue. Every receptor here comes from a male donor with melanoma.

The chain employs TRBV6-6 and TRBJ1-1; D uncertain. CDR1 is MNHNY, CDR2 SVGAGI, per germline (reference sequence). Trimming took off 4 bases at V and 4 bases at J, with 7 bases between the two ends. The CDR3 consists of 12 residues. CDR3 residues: CASSFAGTEAFF. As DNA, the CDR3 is TGTGCCAGCAGTTTTGCAGGCACTGAAGCTTTCTTT.

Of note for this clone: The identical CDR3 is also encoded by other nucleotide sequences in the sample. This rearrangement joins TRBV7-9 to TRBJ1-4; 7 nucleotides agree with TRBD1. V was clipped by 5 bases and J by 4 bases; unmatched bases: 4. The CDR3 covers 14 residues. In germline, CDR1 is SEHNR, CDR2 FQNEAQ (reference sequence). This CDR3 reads CASSPGTVNEKLFF. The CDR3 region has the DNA TGTGCCAGCAGCCCGGGGACAGTTAATGAAAAACTGTTTTTT.

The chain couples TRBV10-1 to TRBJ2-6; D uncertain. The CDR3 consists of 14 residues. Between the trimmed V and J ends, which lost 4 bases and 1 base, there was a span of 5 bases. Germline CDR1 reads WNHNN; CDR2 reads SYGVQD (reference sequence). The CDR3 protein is CASSAGSGANVLTF. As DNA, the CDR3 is TGCGCCAGCAGTGCAGGTTCTGGGGCCAACGTCCTGACTTTC.

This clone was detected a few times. CDR3 bases: TGTGCCAGTAGTGCGCAAGAGACCCAGTACTTC. It codes for CASSAQETQYF. This chain connects TRBV19 to TRBJ2-5, with D hard to call. The CDR3 length is 11 residues. Per the germline V gene, CDR1 is LNHDA and CDR2 is SQIVND (reference sequence). Trimming left V 5 bases short and J 2 bases short, with 3 bases between.

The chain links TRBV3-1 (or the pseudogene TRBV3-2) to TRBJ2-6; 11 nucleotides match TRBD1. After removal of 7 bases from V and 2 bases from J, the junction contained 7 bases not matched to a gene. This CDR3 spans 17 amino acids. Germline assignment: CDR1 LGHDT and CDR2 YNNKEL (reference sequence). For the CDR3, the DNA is TGTGCCAGCACCGGCCGGGACAGGGGGACTGGGGCCAACGTCCTGACTTTC. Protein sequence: CASTGRDRGTGANVLTF.

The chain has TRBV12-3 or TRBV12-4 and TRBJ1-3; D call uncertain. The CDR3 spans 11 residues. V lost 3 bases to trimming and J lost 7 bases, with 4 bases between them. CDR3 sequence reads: CASSLVNTIYF. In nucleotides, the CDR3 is TGTGCCAGCAGTTTGGTTAACACCATATATTTT.

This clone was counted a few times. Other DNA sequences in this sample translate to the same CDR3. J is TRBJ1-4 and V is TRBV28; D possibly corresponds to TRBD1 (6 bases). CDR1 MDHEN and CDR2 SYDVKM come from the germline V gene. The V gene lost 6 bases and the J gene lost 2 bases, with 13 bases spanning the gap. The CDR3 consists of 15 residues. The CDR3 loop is CASRRTGPTNEKLFF. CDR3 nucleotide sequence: TGTGCCAGCAGGAGAACAGGGCCCACTAATGAAAAACTGTTTTTT.

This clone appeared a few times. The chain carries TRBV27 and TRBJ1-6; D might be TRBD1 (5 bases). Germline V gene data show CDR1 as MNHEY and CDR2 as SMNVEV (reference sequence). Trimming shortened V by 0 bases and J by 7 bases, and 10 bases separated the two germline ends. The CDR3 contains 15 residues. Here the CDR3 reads CASSLSRAGNSPLHF. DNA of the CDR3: TGTGCCAGCAGTTTATCGCGGGCAGGGAATTCACCCCTCCACTTT.

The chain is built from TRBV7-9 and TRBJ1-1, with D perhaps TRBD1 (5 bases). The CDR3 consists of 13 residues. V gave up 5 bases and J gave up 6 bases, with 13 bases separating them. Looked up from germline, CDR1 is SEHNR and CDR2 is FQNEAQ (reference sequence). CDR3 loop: CASSPGRVAEAFF. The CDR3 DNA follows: TGTGCCAGCAGCCCGGGGCGTGTCGCTGAAGCTTTCTTT.

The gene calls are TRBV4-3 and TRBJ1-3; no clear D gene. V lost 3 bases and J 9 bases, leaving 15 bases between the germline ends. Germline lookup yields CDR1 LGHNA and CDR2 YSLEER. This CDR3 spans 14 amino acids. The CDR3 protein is CASSQVLLKGTIYF. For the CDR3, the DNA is TGCGCCAGCAGCCAGGTCCTACTTAAAGGCACCATATATTTT.

As DNA, the CDR3 is TGCAGCGTTGAAGACAGGGCGGATGAGCAGTTCTTC. It codes for CSVEDRADEQFF. This chain uses TRBV29-1 with TRBJ2-1; D might be TRBD1 (5 bases). The CDR3 totals 12 residues. CDR1 is SQVTM and CDR2 is ANQGSEA in the germline V gene. The germline V and J ends were trimmed by 0 bases and 8 bases, with 8 bases remaining between them.

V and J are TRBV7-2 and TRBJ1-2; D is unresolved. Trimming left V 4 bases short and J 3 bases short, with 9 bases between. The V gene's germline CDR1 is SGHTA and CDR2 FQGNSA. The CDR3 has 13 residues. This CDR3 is CASSYVGYYGYTF. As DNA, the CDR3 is TGTGCCAGCAGCTATGTGGGTTACTATGGCTACACCTTC.

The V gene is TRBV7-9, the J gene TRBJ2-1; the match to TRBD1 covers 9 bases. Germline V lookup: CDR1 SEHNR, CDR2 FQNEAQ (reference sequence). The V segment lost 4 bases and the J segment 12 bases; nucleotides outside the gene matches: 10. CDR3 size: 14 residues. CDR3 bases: TGTGCCAGCAGCTCGCCAACAGGGGGCTTATTGCAGTTCTTC. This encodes CASSSPTGGLLQFF.

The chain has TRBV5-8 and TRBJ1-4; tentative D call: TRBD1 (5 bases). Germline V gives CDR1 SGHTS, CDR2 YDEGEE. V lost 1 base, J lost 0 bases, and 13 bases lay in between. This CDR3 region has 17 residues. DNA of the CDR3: TGTGCCAGCAGCTTGCGGCAGGGTCAGGCAACTAATGAAAAACTGTTTTTT. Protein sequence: CASSLRQGQATNEKLFF.

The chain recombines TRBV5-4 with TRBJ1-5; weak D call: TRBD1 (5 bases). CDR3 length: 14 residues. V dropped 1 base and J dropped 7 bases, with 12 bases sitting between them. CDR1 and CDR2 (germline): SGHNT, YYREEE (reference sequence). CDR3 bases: TGTGCCAGCAGCTTGTGGGGGAGCCTACAGCCCCAGCATTTT. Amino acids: CASSLWGSLQPQHF.

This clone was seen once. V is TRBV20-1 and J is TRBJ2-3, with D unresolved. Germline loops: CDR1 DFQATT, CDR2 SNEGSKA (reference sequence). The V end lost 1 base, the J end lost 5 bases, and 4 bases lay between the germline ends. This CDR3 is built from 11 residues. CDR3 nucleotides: TGCAGTGCTAGAGGGGGAGATACGCAGTATTTT. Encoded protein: CSARGGDTQYF.

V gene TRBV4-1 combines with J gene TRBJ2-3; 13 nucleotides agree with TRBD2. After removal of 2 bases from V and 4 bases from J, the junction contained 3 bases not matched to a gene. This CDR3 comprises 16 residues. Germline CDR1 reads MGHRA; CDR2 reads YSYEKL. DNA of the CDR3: TGCGCCAGCAGCCAACAAACTAGCGGGGGGGCAGATACGCAGTATTTT. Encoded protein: CASSQQTSGGADTQYF.

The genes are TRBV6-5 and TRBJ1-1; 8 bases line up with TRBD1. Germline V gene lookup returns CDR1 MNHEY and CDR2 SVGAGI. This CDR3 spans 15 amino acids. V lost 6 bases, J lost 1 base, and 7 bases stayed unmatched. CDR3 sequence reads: CASSRWTGWNTEAFF. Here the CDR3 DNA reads TGTGCCAGCAGCCGTTGGACAGGGTGGAACACTGAAGCTTTCTTT.